This TCR beta chain was recorded in a study of response to subunit inactivated influenza vaccine. Overall study findings and caveats: Only a handful of new T cells, the authors suggested, are recruited with each seasonal influenza vaccination.

This clonotype was counted many times. No antigen is known for it. MiXCR, run by TCRdb on the RT-PCR reads, gives a single entry per CDR3 protein. The data contain about 650,000 distinct CDR3 sequences, 15% to 18% of them singletons. There are 11 residues in the CDR3. The V gene's germline CDR1 is SQVTM and CDR2 ANQGSEA. V dropped 5 bases and J dropped 1 base, with 6 bases sitting between them. The sequence was obtained from a man in his fifties or sixties who received an inactivated influenza vaccine. Here the sequenced sample was PBMCs from blood, taken about 13 days after vaccination. The rearrangement uses TRBV29-1 and TRBJ2-7; no clear D. In DNA form, the CDR3 reads TGCAGCGTTCAGCGATCCTACGAGCAGTACTTC. This gives the protein CSVQRSYEQYF.